The present TCR beta chain was sequenced within a study of blood T cells in healthy people across ages. Sample-barcoded 5' priming and a J-beta primer mix drove a second PCR of about 6 to 12 cycles. Sequencing of every sample gave 3 million or more CDR3-containing paired-end reads. TCRdb independently ran MiXCR on the 5' RACE reads; one entry per CDR3 protein. The sample records 650,000 to 950,000 distinct CDR3 sequences, under 45% being singletons. Germline V lookup: CDR1 SQVTM, CDR2 ANQGSEA. CDR3 size: 13 residues. Trimming left V 4 bases short and J 5 bases short, with 11 bases between. Donors were systemically healthy Caucasian individuals from Russia aged 6 to 90 years.

The TCR originated in a man in his sixties in good health. The sequenced sample was blood. The chain combines TRBV29-1 with TRBJ2-2; no definite D call. The CDR3 DNA reads as TGCAGCGTTGGAGCCCCTCAAACCGGGGAGCTGTTTTTT. Translating gives CSVGAPQTGELFF.